The 18 T cell receptor beta chains listed next were all sequenced from one sample in a study of T-cell reconstitution after alpha-beta-depleted transplantation in children. Researchers prepared the TCRbeta library using unique molecular identifiers, the study reports. TCRdb reprocessed the PCR reads with MiXCR, giving one entry per CDR3 protein. The data show about 580,000 distinct CDR3 sequences, 20% to 25% seen once. Sequences were derived from PBMCs, mostly from graft donor cells, sampled 360 days after TCRalphabeta/CD19-depleted stem cell transplant. These receptors all stem from a boy under three years old who had a stem cell transplant for acute myeloid leukemia, so the T cells may come from the graft donor.

This clonotype was seen ten or more times. The V gene is TRBV5-1, the J gene TRBJ2-1, with 12 bases fitting TRBD2. The length of the CDR3 is 14 residues. Germline lookup yields CDR1 SGHRS and CDR2 YFSETQ. The ends lost 0 bases at V and 14 bases at J; junction bases unmatched: 6. For the CDR3, the DNA is TGCGCCAGCAGCTTGGCGGCTAGCGGGGGGGCGAAGTTCTTC. This codes for CASSLAASGGAKFF.

This clonotype was counted ten times or more. CDR3 sequence reads: CASSLRVTSGPQETQYF. CDR3 DNA sequence: TGTGCCAGCTCTCTCCGCGTAACTAGCGGCCCTCAAGAGACCCAGTACTTC. The chain employs TRBV18 and TRBJ2-5; 8 bases line up with TRBD2. Germline-derived CDR1 and CDR2 are KGHSH and LQKENI. The CDR3 totals 17 residues. Losses at the gene ends were 6 bases for V and 2 bases for J; bases not matched to a gene: 14.

This clonotype was counted only a few times. The chain joins TRBV29-1 to TRBJ1-2; the match to TRBD1 covers 11 bases. Germline CDR1 is SQVTM and CDR2 is ANQGSEA. The CDR3 runs to 13 residues. The ends lost 4 bases at V and 5 bases at J; junction bases unmatched: 3. CDR3 in DNA: TGCAGCGTTGGGGACAGGGGGGGATATGGCTACACCTTC. Amino acids: CSVGDRGGYGYTF.

This rearrangement joins TRBV27 to TRBJ2-6; D is undetermined. The V end was cut by 5 bases, the J end by 0 bases, with 11 bases between. This CDR3 has 16 residues. CDR1 and CDR2 (germline): MNHEY, SMNVEV (reference sequence). Written as DNA, the CDR3 is TGTGCCAGCAGTGGAAGGGCCGGCTCTGGGGCCAACGTCCTGACTTTC. It translates to CASSGRAGSGANVLTF. Filled out from reference TRBV27 and TRBJ2-6, the complete variable domain reads EAQVTQNPRYLITVTGKKLTVTCSQNMNHEYMSWYRQDPGLGLRQIYYSMNVEVTDKGDVPEGYKVSRKEKRNFPLILESPSPNQTSLYFCASSGRAGSGANVLTFGAGSRLTVL.

This clonotype was seen at least ten times. The rearrangement uses TRBV20-1 and TRBJ2-5, with 9 bases that match TRBD2. Germline CDR1 is DFQATT and CDR2 is SNEGSKA (reference sequence). The CDR3 contains 15 residues. V gave up 0 bases and J gave up 3 bases; unmatched junction bases: 5. The CDR3: CSARDGPSGEETQYF. The CDR3 DNA reads as TGCAGTGCTAGAGATGGTCCTAGCGGGGAAGAGACCCAGTACTTC.

In its sample, this clonotype was seen many times. The chain links TRBV29-1 to TRBJ1-1; the match to TRBD1 covers 7 bases. The CDR3 runs 11 residues. In germline, CDR1 is SQVTM, CDR2 ANQGSEA. V was pared by 7 bases and J by 4 bases, with 3 bases of the junction left unmatched. The CDR3 here is CSGQGITEAFF. CDR3 coding DNA: TGCAGCGGACAGGGTATCACTGAAGCTTTCTTT.

V usage is TRBV9 and J usage is TRBJ2-1, with 8 bases matching TRBD2. Germline V lookup: CDR1 SGDLS, CDR2 YYNGEE. CDR3 length: 17 amino acids. J was trimmed by 4 bases and V by 0 bases; bases with no gene match: 9. The CDR3 spells CASSVESGGRPYNEQFF. The CDR3 nucleotides read TGTGCCAGCAGCGTAGAGAGCGGGGGACGACCTTACAATGAGCAGTTCTTC. Looking up the rest from reference TRBV9 and TRBJ2-1 gives the full variable domain: DSGVTQTPKHLITATGQRVTLRCSPRSGDLSVYWYQQSLDQGLQFLIQYYNGEERAKGNILERFSAQQFPDLHSELNLSSLELGDSALYFCASSVESGGRPYNEQFFGPGTRLTVL.

This clonotype was seen repeatedly, ten times or more. The V call is TRBV10-3, the J call TRBJ2-7; 12 bases agree with TRBD2. J lost 0 bases, V lost 6 bases, and 0 bases had no gene match. CDR3 length equals 14 residues. Per the germline V gene, CDR1 is ENHRY and CDR2 is SYGVKD. This CDR3 is CAIRTSGGSYEQYF. The CDR3, as DNA: TGTGCCATCAGGACTAGCGGGGGCTCCTACGAGCAGTACTTC.

This clonotype was counted a few times. The J gene is TRBJ2-7, the V gene TRBV3-1; 7 bases are a match to TRBD2. This CDR3 region has 15 residues. Unmatched junction bases numbered 8, after V lost 6 bases and J lost 0 bases. Germline V CDR1 and CDR2: LGHDT, YNNKEL (reference sequence). As DNA, the CDR3 is TGTGCCAGCAGTCTTCTAGCGGAAAGCTCCTACGAGCAGTACGTC. Translating it yields CASSLLAESSYEQYV.

This clonotype has only a few counts. This chain links TRBV29-1 with TRBJ2-3; 9 bases fit TRBD2. This CDR3 is built from 14 residues. Germline assignment: CDR1 SQVTM and CDR2 ANQGSEA. The ends lost 4 bases at V and 3 bases at J; junction bases unmatched: 5. The CDR3 loop reads CSVVLAGVTDTQYF. Written as DNA, the CDR3 is TGCAGCGTTGTTTTAGCGGGGGTTACAGATACGCAGTATTTT.

V usage is TRBV27 and J usage is TRBJ1-1; D is ambiguous. The CDR3 is 12 amino acids. Between the trimmed V and J ends, which lost 2 bases and 8 bases, there was a span of 9 bases. Germline loops: CDR1 MNHEY, CDR2 SMNVEV (reference sequence). The chain's CDR3 is CASSLVPGEAFF. The CDR3 DNA is TGTGCCAGCAGTTTAGTTCCGGGAGAAGCTTTCTTT.

The chain carries TRBV5-1 and TRBJ1-4; no clear D gene. This CDR3 is 15 amino acids long. V dropped 0 bases and J dropped 5 bases, with 11 bases sitting between them. CDR1 SGHRS and CDR2 YFSETQ come from the germline V gene. This CDR3 is CASSLDGPSNEKLFF. CDR3 DNA sequence: TGCGCCAGCAGCTTGGATGGCCCGTCCAATGAAAAACTGTTTTTT. The entire variable domain, with the rest obtained from reference TRBV5-1 and TRBJ1-4, is as follows: KAGVTQTPRYLIKTRGQQVTLSCSPISGHRSVSWYQQTPGQGLQFLFEYFSETQRNKGNFPGRFSGRQFSNSRSEMNVSTLELGDSALYLCASSLDGPSNEKLFFGSGTQLSVL.

The sample holds a few counts of this clonotype. This chain uses TRBV27 with TRBJ2-1; 9 bases match TRBD2. The CDR3 sequence is 16 residues long. Germline CDR1 MNHEY, CDR2 SMNVEV (reference sequence). Trimming at V came to 2 bases and at J to 2 bases, leaving 4 bases not matched to a gene. CDR3 in DNA: TGTGCCAGCAGTTTAAGCGGGGGGCCCCCCTACAATGAGCAGTTCTTC. This sequence encodes CASSLSGGPPYNEQFF.

The sample holds many counts of this clonotype. The genes are TRBV7-9 and TRBJ2-7; a weak D match, TRBD2 (5 bases). This CDR3 has 17 residues. Germline-derived CDR1 and CDR2 are SEHNR and FQNEAQ (reference sequence). V was trimmed by 5 bases and J by 0 bases, leaving 20 bases between them. Written as DNA, the CDR3 is TGTGCCAGCAGCCCAGCGGTTGGGGAACCCGGCTCCTACGAGCAGTACGTC. Protein sequence: CASSPAVGEPGSYEQYV.

This clonotype has a count of ten or more. CDR3 in DNA: TGCAGTGCTAGAGAAGGGACAGGCGGAAACACCATATATTTT. It is translated as CSAREGTGGNTIYF. The rearrangement joins TRBV20-1 to TRBJ1-3; 8 bases map to TRBD1. This CDR3 comprises 14 residues. Germline assignment: CDR1 DFQATT and CDR2 SNEGSKA (reference sequence). With 0 bases clipped from V and 4 bases from J, the junction kept 2 bases outside the gene matches.

Worth noting for this clonotype: The conserved phenylalanine or tryptophan normally closing the CDR3 is absent here, so this likely arose from a read error. The chain has TRBV29-1 and TRBJ1-1, with TRBD1 matching over 8 bases. Germline V gene data show CDR1 as SQVTM and CDR2 as ANQGSEA. V shed 8 bases and J 6 bases; nucleotides not matched to a gene: 11. The CDR3 covers 13 residues. The CDR3 nucleotides read TGCAGCTCAACATGGACAGGGACCGCTGAAGCTTTCTGT. Amino acid sequence: CSSTWTGTAEAFC.

The J gene is TRBJ2-6, the V gene TRBV15, with D possibly matching TRBD2 (6 bases). V gave up 4 bases and J gave up 2 bases, with 24 bases separating them. Per the germline V gene, CDR1 is LNHNV and CDR2 is YYDKDF (reference sequence). This CDR3 is built from 20 residues. The CDR3 coding sequence is TGTGCCACCAGCACCGGACCGGGGGTTGGGTACTTGGCTGGGGCCAACGTCCTGACTTTC. Translating it yields CATSTGPGVGYLAGANVLTF.

V usage is TRBV5-6 and J usage is TRBJ1-1; 10 bases are a match to TRBD1. The CDR3 totals 16 residues. Germline CDR1 reads SGHDT; CDR2 reads YYEEEE. Losses at the gene ends were 3 bases for V and 0 bases for J; bases not matched to a gene: 5. DNA of the CDR3: TGTGCCAGCAGCTCCGGGACAGGGGATATGAACACTGAAGCTTTCTTT. Its protein is CASSSGTGDMNTEAFF. The full variable domain, with the rest looked up from reference TRBV5-6 and TRBJ1-1, is DAGVTQSPTHLIKTRGQQVTLRCSPKSGHDTVSWYQQALGQGPQFIFQYYEEEERQRGNFPDRFSGHQFPNYSSELNVNALLLGDSALYLCASSSGTGDMNTEAFFGQGTRLTVV.